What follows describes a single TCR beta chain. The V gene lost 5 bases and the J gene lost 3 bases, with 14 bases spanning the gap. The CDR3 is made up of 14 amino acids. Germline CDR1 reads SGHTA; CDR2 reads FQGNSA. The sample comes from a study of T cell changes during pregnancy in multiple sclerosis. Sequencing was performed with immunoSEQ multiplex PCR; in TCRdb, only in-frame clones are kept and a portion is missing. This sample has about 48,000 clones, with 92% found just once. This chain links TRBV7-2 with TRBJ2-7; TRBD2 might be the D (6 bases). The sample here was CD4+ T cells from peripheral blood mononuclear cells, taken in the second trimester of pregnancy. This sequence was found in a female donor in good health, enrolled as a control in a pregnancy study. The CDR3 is CASSGVLGGYEQYF. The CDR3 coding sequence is TGTGCCAGCAGCGGAGTTTTGGGGGGCTACGAGCAGTACTTC.